These T cell receptor beta chains were read from a single sample in a study of cytomegalovirus exposure and HLA in healthy donors. Sequencing used immunoSEQ multiplex PCR; TCRdb keeps in-frame clones, though not all of them. The sample includes roughly 100,000 clones, around 60% of them seen just once. Sequencing was performed on PBMCs. Every receptor here comes from a woman between 50 and 59 years old in good health and CMV-seronegative. The CDR3 runs from the conserved cysteine through the conserved F or W. A D gene is named only where the DNA matches it firmly. Clone size appears in some rows only: once, few, many, or a class for an expanded clone.

j_call v_call cdr3_length d_call clone_size cdr3_aa cdr3_nt
TRBJ1-1 TRBV7-9 14 - - CASSLATYLAEAFF TGTGCCAGCAGCTTAGCTACGTACTTGGCTGAAGCTTTCTTT
TRBJ2-7 TRBV19 16 TRBD1 - CASSRTGGSPPYEQYF TGTGCCAGTAGTAGGACAGGGGGCTCGCCCCCCTACGAGCAGTACTTC
TRBJ2-3 TRBV29-1 13 - - CSVVKTRTDTQYF TGCAGCGTTGTCAAGACAAGGACAGATACGCAGTATTTT
TRBJ1-5 TRBV7-9 16 TRBD1 - CASSQKSGTGDQPQHF TGTGCCAGCAGCCAGAAATCCGGGACAGGGGATCAGCCCCAGCATTTT
TRBJ1-1 TRBV10-3 14 - few CASRKTVTNTEAFF TGTGCCTCCAGGAAGACAGTCACGAACACTGAAGCTTTCTTT
TRBJ1-2 TRBV19 13 - - CASIGERTYGYTF TGTGCCAGTATCGGGGAAAGGACCTATGGCTACACCTTC
TRBJ2-7 TRBV4-2 15 TRBD1 few CASSATRDRDYEQYF TGTGCCAGCAGCGCAACCCGGGACAGAGATTACGAGCAGTACTTC
TRBJ1-5 TRBV4-1 14 - - CASSQAENNQPQHF TGCGCCAGCAGCCAAGCAGAAAACAATCAGCCCCAGCATTTT
TRBJ2-1 TRBV6-5 14 TRBD2 - CASRVAGGLGEQFF TGTGCCAGCAGAGTAGCGGGAGGTCTTGGTGAGCAGTTCTTC
TRBJ1-1 TRBV19 14 - - CASSSMTVNTEAFF TGTGCCAGTAGTTCAATGACTGTGAACACTGAAGCTTTCTTT
TRBJ2-1 TRBV10-3 11 - - CAISEQGEQFF TGTGCCATCAGTGAGCAGGGGGAGCAGTTCTTC
TRBJ1-3 TRBV6-6 14 - medium-sized CASSPGLPGNTIYF TGTGCCAGCAGCCCCGGACTCCCTGGAAACACCATATATTTT
TRBJ2-1 TRBV4-1 13 - - CASSQDRLGQEFF TGCGCCAGCAGCCAAGATCGTTTGGGGCAGGAGTTCTTC
TRBJ1-2 TRBV28 15 TRBD1 - CASSLGQGAEYGYTF TGTGCCAGCAGTTTAGGACAGGGGGCAGAGTATGGCTACACCTTC
TRBJ1-2 TRBV2 13 - - CASSGQGDYGYTF TGTGCCAGCAGTGGGCAGGGTGACTATGGCTACACCTTC
TRBJ2-1 TRBV5-1 14 TRBD1 - CASSDQGALGEQFF TGCGCCAGCAGCGACCAGGGGGCGTTGGGTGAGCAGTTCTTC
TRBJ2-7 TRBV5-1 15 - few CASSPGDSRTYEQYF TGCGCCAGCAGCCCGGGGGACAGCAGGACCTACGAGCAGTACTTC
TRBJ2-1 TRBV6-5 12 - - CASSSQGNEQFF TGTGCCAGCAGTTCCCAGGGCAATGAGCAGTTCTTC
TRBJ1-5 TRBV10-3 13 - few CAISGTDNQPQHF TGTGCCATCAGTGGGACAGACAATCAGCCCCAGCATTTT
TRBJ2-7 TRBV12-5 15 TRBD1 - CASGSGLQGVYEQYF TGTGCTAGTGGCTCTGGACTGCAGGGGGTCTACGAGCAGTACTTC
TRBJ2-7 TRBV7-2 14 - - CASSLGTGTYEQYF TGTGCCAGCAGCTTAGGGACGGGGACCTACGAGCAGTACTTC
TRBJ2-7 TRBV19 15 - few CASSTPQGNSYEQYF TGTGCCAGTTCCACCCCGCAGGGAAACTCCTACGAGCAGTACTTC
TRBJ1-5 TRBV28 14 - - CASGSGQSNQPQHF TGTGCCAGCGGCTCAGGACAGAGCAATCAGCCCCAGCATTTT
TRBJ1-4 TRBV7-2 13 TRBD1 - CASSLQEGRGQSF TGTGCCAGCAGCTTACAGGAGGGTAGGGGACAGTCTTTT
TRBJ1-2 TRBV28 13 TRBD1 - CASTGTGGYGYTF TGTGCCAGCACGGGGACAGGGGGCTATGGCTACACCTTC
TRBJ2-7 TRBV25-1 14 - once CASSERDIFYEQYF TGTGCCAGCAGTGAAAGGGACATATTCTACGAGCAGTACTTC
TRBJ2-7 TRBV28 15 - few CASRLSIAAAYEQYF TGTGCCAGCAGGCTCTCGATAGCGGCTGCCTACGAGCAGTACTTC
TRBJ1-4 TRBV5-1 15 TRBD1 few CASSPGQAGHEKLFF TGCGCCAGCAGCCCCGGACAGGCGGGGCATGAAAAACTGTTTTTT
TRBJ1-5 TRBV5-1 13 TRBD1 - CASSSTGAEPQHF TGCGCCAGCAGCTCCACAGGGGCTGAGCCCCAGCATTTT
TRBJ1-2 TRBV6-1 16 - - CASSEAPPGSGNGYTF TGTGCCAGCAGTGAAGCGCCCCCGGGGTCTGGAAATGGCTACACCTTC
TRBJ1-5 TRBV28 13 - - CASVSGFGQPQHF TGTGCCAGCGTATCGGGGTTTGGGCAGCCCCAGCATTTT
TRBJ2-7 TRBV27 11 - - CLGEGAYEQYF TGTCTCGGGGAGGGGGCCTACGAGCAGTACTTC
TRBJ1-4 TRBV29-1 16 TRBD1 - CSTGGPAGTGDEKLFF TGCAGCACCGGGGGACCCGCCGGGACAGGGGATGAAAAACTGTTTTTT
TRBJ1-4 TRBV4-2 14 - few CASSPLGGNEKLFF TGTGCCAGCAGCCCCCTCGGGGGGAATGAAAAACTGTTTTTT
TRBJ2-5 TRBV7-6 14 - few CASSSGLGGETQYF TGTGCCAGCAGCTCCGGTTTGGGGGGAGAGACCCAGTACTTC
TRBJ1-1 TRBV5-5 12 - - CASGAMNTEAFF TGTGCCAGCGGAGCCATGAACACTGAAGCTTTCTTT
TRBJ2-3 TRBV5-4 15 TRBD2 - CASSLASGSSDTQYF TGTGCCAGCAGCTTGGCTAGCGGGAGTTCAGATACGCAGTATTTT
TRBJ1-1 TRBV9 12 TRBD1 - CASSAGGTEAFF TGTGCCAGCAGCGCAGGGGGGACTGAAGCTTTCTTT
TRBJ2-5 TRBV5-1 15 - - CASSSDEQGRETQYF TGCGCCAGCAGCTCCGACGAACAGGGCCGCGAGACCCAGTACTTC
TRBJ2-5 TRBV5-1 14 - - CASSESSNQETQYF TGCGCCAGCAGCGAGTCGAGCAACCAAGAGACCCAGTACTTC
TRBJ2-5 TRBV7-7 14 TRBD2 - CASSHSGVQETQYF TGTGCTAGCAGCCATAGCGGGGTACAAGAGACCCAGTACTTC
TRBJ2-5 TRBV5-6 15 - - CASSLSGGSQETQYF TGTGCCAGCAGCTTGTCTGGCGGCTCACAAGAGACCCAGTACTTC
TRBJ2-1 TRBV11-2 16 TRBD2 - CASSISGGARGYEQFF TGTGCCAGCAGCATTAGCGGGGGGGCCAGAGGGTATGAGCAGTTCTTC
TRBJ1-4 TRBV5-3 16 - - CARSDHFRSTNEKLFF TGTGCCAGAAGCGATCACTTCCGGTCCACTAATGAAAAACTGTTTTTT
TRBJ2-7 TRBV18 15 TRBD1 - CASSNPGTGIYEQYF TGTGCCAGCTCAAACCCCGGGACAGGTATCTACGAGCAGTACTTC